This T cell receptor beta chain came from a study of blood T cells in healthy people across ages. As for the study in general: Per two T cells, about one barcoded beta molecule was captured through template switching.

The CDR3 loop spans 14 amino acids. Germline CDR1 is SGHKS and CDR2 is YYEKEE (reference sequence). Trimming stripped 0 bases from V and 5 bases from J, with 11 bases between. A remark on this clonotype: Its matching antigen is unknown.

Together with a sample-barcoded 5' primer, a J-beta primer mix was included in a second PCR lasting about 7 to 12 cycles. Tagging of each cDNA molecule was performed by a template-switch adaptor with 12 random nucleotides. TCRdb independently ran MiXCR on the 5' RACE reads; one entry per CDR3 protein. The sample records some 1.5 million distinct CDR3 sequences, roughly 27% being singletons. Overall study findings and caveats: With naive T cell percentage, TCR beta diversity showed a strong correlation. Expanded clonotype changes were possibly confounded by unknown donor CMV status.

The sequence was collected from a woman aged 25 to 39 in good health. The rearrangement uses TRBV5-5 and TRBJ1-2; no firm D call. The sequencing sample was made of blood. CDR3: CASSLGPGEYGYTF. CDR3 DNA sequence: TGTGCCAGCAGCTTGGGTCCGGGCGAATATGGCTACACCTTC.